The TCR beta chain described here comes from a study of shared T cell receptors in the human thymus (dated by TCRdb to the early 2020s). Describing the broader study: The study examined how self-reactive, shared T-cell receptor alpha chains are generated in the human thymus.

As concerns this clone: The antigen this receptor binds is unknown. No base quality information exists; no much larger clone differs at one position.

Including the terminal cysteine and phenylalanine, the CDR3 comprises 15 residues. Here the CDR3 DNA is all that survives: 45 bases in frame from base 1. Germline trimming: 2 bases from V, 7 bases from J; junction bases outside gene matches: 5. Taken from the germline V gene (reference sequence), the CDR1 and CDR2 loops are SEHNR and FQNEAQ. The library relied on the immunoSEQ multiplex PCR assay. TCRdb's version of the immuneACCESS table is confined to in-frame rearrangements and falls short of the full clone set. An unresolved V gene accounts for under half of the shortfall where checked; the remainder is of unknown origin. The sample yields hundreds of thousands of clones; 88% were counted once. The ten largest clones represent about 0.01% of the sample. A further study also used this sample, focusing on human thymus T cells. The second study also describes: The donors were immunologically healthy infants in Finland who had open corrective cardiac surgery for congenital heart defects. Thymus tissue was obtained as surgical resects removed during corrective cardiac surgery. V and J gene segment usage appeared biased in both thymic and peripheral blood repertoires. Highly overlapping thymic TCR repertoires among unrelated individuals were reported in the related research. The study used seven to nine infant thymus samples plus four related peripheral blood samples to characterize TCR alpha and beta repertoires. Donor ages ranged from roughly 7 to 250 days, and the cohort comprised over five male and a couple of female infants. Thymocytes were freed from the tissue by mechanical means and kept at -70 degrees C as pellets of roughly 9-34 million cells. A QIAsymphony instrument was used to extract genomic DNA from frozen cell pellets. The immunoSEQ multiplex PCR assay was used to amplify the TCRB and TCRAD loci from a standardized quantity of quality-controlled genomic DNA. The amplicons spanned the V(D)J region and were long enough to cover the CDR3 and allow V and J genes to be identified. The amplicons were sequenced on an Illumina platform via the commercial immunoSEQ service. Primer bias and sequencing errors were corrected as previously described, and TCRAD and TCRB definitions were based on the IMGT database. Repertoires were analysed with immunoSEQ Analyzer 3.0 and VDJTools, covering basic statistics, V/J segment usage, diversity estimates, rarefaction and pairwise overlap. To estimate diversity, the Chao1, ChaoE, Efron-Thisted, Shannon and inverse Simpson indices were applied, and diversity was also estimated on datasets down-sampled to the smallest sample. Repertoire overlap was determined by strict matching of CDR3 nucleotide sequence, V gene and J gene, and Jaccard-based multidimensional scaling clustering was applied. On average, about 800,000 unique TCRB clonotypes were obtained from thymus samples, compared with some 84,000 from blood samples.

The clonotype was recovered from a boy less than two years old with a congenital heart defect. Donor details come from another sample of the same person, matched by shared clones. The chain is made from TRBV7-9 and TRBJ1-1; 12 central nucleotides agree with TRBD1. Sequences were obtained from thymocytes. The DNA sequence follows: TGTGCCAGCAGCTTACGGGGACAGGGGGCAGTTGAAGCTTTCTTT. Protein translation: CASSLRGQGAVEAFF.